This T cell receptor (beta chain) is drawn from a study of blood T cells in healthy people across ages (dated by TCRdb to the mid-2010s). Background for the entire study: In model experiments, template switching captured roughly one uniquely barcoded TCR beta cDNA molecule for every two T cells. To track age-related changes in TCR beta repertoire diversity, the study relied on deep sequencing normalized with unique cDNA molecular identifiers. Four age groups were formed from the donors: young (average 16 years), middle-aged (approximately 40), aged (around 68) and long-lived (roughly 88). To avoid experimental bias, donors of different ages were spread randomly across the sequencing lanes. Using the same blood draw, the study looked at two additional independent replicas of 1 million unique cDNA reads for two donors, one aged 18 to 29 and the other aged 80 or older.

The paper's findings and limits, for the study overall: The CMV infection status of donors was not known, potentially confounding age-related changes in expanded clonotypes. There was a strong correlation between observed TCR beta diversity and the percentage of naive T cells measured by flow cytometry. Observed TCR beta diversity per million T cells fell roughly linearly with age, and a significant reduction was already apparent by age approximately 41. Total diversity estimates from one million sequenced T cells were considered lower bounds and underestimates. Compared with the aged group, the long-lived group had more naive CD4+ T cells, fewer expanded clones and increased TCR diversity, a pattern suggesting age selection. Bulk unsorted PBMC profiling prevented conclusive comparison of naive and antigen-experienced compartments.

The cysteine opens and the phenylalanine closes a CDR3 of 15 amino acids. Solely the CDR3 DNA is kept, with 45 bases framed from the first base. From a lookup of the germline V gene, CDR1 and CDR2 are ENHRY and SYGVKD. V ends up 0 bases short and J 10 bases short, with an unmatched junction base count of 9. Library preparation was by 5' RACE. TCRdb names Illumina HiSeq 2500 as the instrument used. A second PCR of about 6 to 11 cycles was performed with a sample-barcoded 5' primer and a J-beta primer mix. A unique molecular identifier was introduced onto each TCR beta cDNA molecule by a template-switch 5' adaptor carrying 12 random nucleotides. Each sample yielded at least 2.5 million CDR3-containing paired-end reads. First-strand cDNA was synthesized from all RNA with the Mint cDNA synthesis kit, primed by a TRBC-specific oligonucleotide. After uracil-DNA glycosylase treatment, a first 18-cycle PCR used universal primers M1SS and BC2_uni_R on all cDNA. Under the source paper's analysis protocol: For normalization, 1 million high-quality reads, each with a distinct molecular identifier, were randomly selected from each sample. Instead of being binned into consensus sequences, reads that shared molecular identifiers were thrown out. CDR3 identification, clonotype clustering and error correction used MiTCR with a Q25 quality threshold and the strictest error-elimination algorithm. A nonparametric unseen species model using Euler transformation provided a lower-bound estimate of total TCR beta diversity. TCRdb took the public reads, trimmed them with fastp at Q25, ran MiXCR for clone calling and kept in-frame beta chains. Rows are combined by CDR3 protein, so each entry shows the most common genes and DNA. None of the V and J calls come from the authors' own analysis; TCRdb made them. Across this sample there are about 680,000 distinct CDR3 sequences, with roughly 49% seen only once. Around 32% of the sample comes from the top ten.

The 39 donors, aged about 6 to 100 years, were systemically healthy Caucasian individuals from Russia. Around 10 milliliters of peripheral blood were drawn from each donor into EDTA-treated Vacutainer tubes. Ficoll-Paque density-gradient centrifugation was used to isolate PBMCs, with at least 6 million per sample. Trizol reagent was used to extract total RNA from the PBMCs, yielding at least 5.5 micrograms per sample. For every donor, an aliquot of PBMCs went through flow cytometry to measure the percentages of naive CD45RAhigh/CD27high T cells. The sample holds a few counts of this clonotype. The target of this receptor is not known. The sample holds no much larger clone one base away, and base qualities are not on file.

The receptor was derived from a woman aged 55-70 years in good health. The sequence links TRBV10-3 to TRBJ2-7, and TRBD1 aligns with 10 junction nucleotides. Sequencing input: blood. For the CDR3, the sequence is CAISESGQGGDTQYF. The DNA sequence reads TGTGCCATCAGTGAGTCCGGACAGGGGGGTGATACCCAGTACTTC.